One sample yielded the 10 T cell receptor beta chains listed below, sequenced in a study of blood T cells in healthy people across ages. Using a J-beta primer mix together with a sample-barcoded 5' primer, a second PCR was run for roughly 7 to 12 cycles. From the 5' RACE reads, TCRdb called clonotypes with MiXCR, one entry per CDR3 protein. In the table there are over a million distinct CDR3 sequences, more than 40% of which are singletons. Source material: blood. The origin of the receptors is a woman in her sixties or seventies in good health.

In its sample, this clonotype was seen many times. The chain carries TRBV29-1 and TRBJ2-5; a weak D match, TRBD1 (5 bases). The germline CDR1 and CDR2 sequences are SQVTM and ANQGSEA. V was shortened by 4 bases and J by 5 bases, with 14 bases between the two germline ends. This CDR3 has 13 residues. CDR3 in amino acids: CSVGVGVWETQYF. Here the CDR3 DNA reads TGCAGCGTTGGCGTAGGGGTCTGGGAGACCCAGTACTTC.

The J gene is TRBJ2-4, the V gene TRBV29-1; 8 bases agree with TRBD2. This CDR3 region has 13 residues. V shed 6 bases, J shed 8 bases, and the junction held 9 bases outside the gene matches. Germline-derived CDR1 and CDR2 are SQVTM and ANQGSEA. The CDR3 DNA reads as TGCAGCGTAGGACCCGGGACTAGTGACATTCAGTACTTC. This sequence encodes CSVGPGTSDIQYF.

The chain carries TRBV5-1 and TRBJ2-2; perhaps TRBD1 as D (6 bases). V was pared by 0 bases and J by 4 bases, with 13 bases between. Germline V gene data show CDR1 as SGHRS and CDR2 as YFSETQ. This CDR3 has 16 amino acids. Here the CDR3 reads CASSLAKQGITGELFF. CDR3 bases: TGCGCCAGCAGCTTGGCCAAACAGGGAATCACCGGGGAGCTGTTTTTT.

A remark on this clonotype: The final CDR3 position lacks the conserved phenylalanine or tryptophan, pointing to a likely read error. This rearrangement joins TRBV9 to TRBJ2-1, with 7 bases matching TRBD2. Germline lookup yields CDR1 SGDLS and CDR2 YYNGEE. This CDR3 region has 16 residues. Losses at the gene ends were 4 bases for V and 1 base for J; bases not matched to a gene: 8. The CDR3 DNA reads TGTGCCAGCAGCCCCTGGGCTAGCGGATCCTACAATGAGCAGTTCTTA. This codes for CASSPWASGSYNEQFL.

This clonotype was counted only a few times. J is TRBJ2-4 and V is TRBV15; tentative D call: TRBD1 (6 bases). The DNA end favors TRBJ2-5, so the J call may be wrong. The CDR3 runs to 13 residues. In germline, CDR1 is LNHNV, CDR2 YYDKDF (reference sequence). The CDR3 here is CATSRDNGETQYF. CDR3 nucleotides: TGTGCCACCAGCCGGGACAATGGGGAGACCCAGTACTTC.

The rearrangement uses TRBV20-1 and TRBJ2-1, with 7 bases that match TRBD2. CDR3 length: 14 residues. Germline V gene data show CDR1 as DFQATT and CDR2 as SNEGSKA (reference sequence). Unmatched junction bases numbered 5, after V lost 6 bases and J lost 0 bases. In DNA form, the CDR3 reads TGCAGTGCCAGCCGGGACTACTCCTACAATGAGCAGTTCTTC. Translated, it gives CSASRDYSYNEQFF.

This clonotype has just a few counts. The chain has TRBV7-9 and TRBJ2-3, with 7 bases identical to TRBD1. Germline CDR1 reads SEHNR; CDR2 reads FQNEAQ (reference sequence). The V segment lost 5 bases and the J segment 0 bases; nucleotides outside the gene matches: 8. The CDR3 is 16 amino acids. DNA of the CDR3: TGTGCCAGCAGCGGAATAGGACAGGACAGCACAGATACGCAGTATTTT. Encoded protein: CASSGIGQDSTDTQYF.

V usage is TRBV7-6 and J usage is TRBJ1-2; D may be TRBD1 (6 bases). The CDR3 covers 14 residues. Per the germline V gene, CDR1 is SGHVS and CDR2 is FNYEAQ. Trimming took off 5 bases at V and 7 bases at J, with 17 bases between the two ends. The CDR3 here is CASSPQQGRAGYTF. DNA of the CDR3: TGTGCCAGCAGCCCGCAACAGGGCCGGGCTGGCTACACCTTC.

This clonotype showed up many times. The genes are TRBV2 and TRBJ2-5; D not resolved. CDR1 is SNHLY, CDR2 FYNNEI, per germline. Trimming stripped 3 bases from V and 5 bases from J, with 10 bases between. The CDR3 totals 13 residues. The DNA of the CDR3 is TGTGCCAGCAGTGAGCGCAGGATGGAGACCCAGTACTTC. Protein product: CASSERRMETQYF. The whole variable domain, remainder taken from reference TRBV2 and TRBJ2-5, is EPEVTQTPSHQVTQMGQEVILRCVPISNHLYFYWYRQILGQKVEFLVSFYNNEISEKSEIFDDQFSVERPDGSNFTLKIRSTKLEDSAMYFCASSERRMETQYFGPGTRLLVL.

This chain uses TRBV12-3 or TRBV12-4 with TRBJ1-4, with D possibly TRBD1 on 5 matching bases. The CDR3 extends over 12 amino acids. Trimming removed 7 bases at V and 10 bases at J, with 13 bases between. DNA for the CDR3: TGTGCCAGCAACCCAGGTGGGGGAAAACTGTTTTTT. Its translation is CASNPGGGKLFF.